Listed below are T cell receptor beta chains from one sample, sequenced in a study of cytomegalovirus exposure and HLA in healthy donors. Some clones are missing from TCRdb's copy, which holds only in-frame ones; the method was immunoSEQ multiplex PCR. The repertoire holds 260,000 or so clones, with around 89% as singletons. Sample: PBMCs. The receptors stem from a young woman in good health and CMV-seronegative. Each CDR3 is given with its conserved first and last residue. D genes are given only for firm matches. Expanded clones are given a class, and other clones once, few, many or no size at all.

v_call	j_call	d_call	clone_size	cdr3_aa	cdr3_nt
TRBV10-1	TRBJ2-3	.	.	CASTSSPTLNTDTQYF	TGCGCCAGCACCTCTTCTCCCACTCTAAACACAGATACGCAGTATTTT
TRBV2	TRBJ1-5	.	.	CASKGAKGGPSNQPQHF	TGTGCCAGCAAAGGGGCCAAGGGGGGGCCTAGCAATCAGCCCCAGCATTTT
TRBV11-2	TRBJ1-1	.	.	CASTTGSLAFF	TGTGCCAGCACCACAGGGAGCTTGGCTTTCTTT
TRBV2	TRBJ1-4	TRBD1	.	CASSEDRGGEKLFF	TGTGCCAGCAGTGAGGACAGGGGTGGGGAAAAACTGTTTTTT
TRBV28	TRBJ2-3	TRBD2	.	CASSSLPGRFTDTQYF	TGTGCCAGCAGTTCCCTACCCGGGAGGTTTACAGATACGCAGTATTTT
TRBV30	TRBJ1-6	TRBD1	once	CAWSGDRRGMGSPLHF	TGTGCCTGGAGTGGGGACAGACGGGGGATGGGGTCACCCCTCCACTTT
TRBV2	TRBJ2-7	TRBD1	.	CASSGTGIYEQYF	TGTGCCAGCAGTGGGACAGGGATCTACGAGCAGTACTTC
TRBV20-1	TRBJ1-1	TRBD1	.	CSASQGGEAFF	TGCAGTGCTAGTCAGGGGGGTGAAGCTTTCTTT
TRBV28	TRBJ2-7	TRBD2	.	CASSFLGLLAGYAYEQYF	TGTGCCAGCAGTTTTCTCGGATTACTAGCGGGATATGCCTACGAGCAGTACTTC
TRBV29-1	TRBJ1-2	.	.	CSVDPQESHGYTF	TGCAGCGTTGACCCACAGGAATCACATGGCTACACCTTC
TRBV25-1	TRBJ1-1	TRBD1	.	CASSGGQSAFF	TGTGCCAGCAGTGGGGGACAGTCAGCTTTCTTT
TRBV2	TRBJ2-2	TRBD2	.	CASRGGGELFF	TGTGCCAGCCGGGGGGGCGGGGAGCTGTTTTTT
TRBV2	TRBJ1-1	.	.	CASSGRDDRVTEAFF	TGTGCCAGCAGTGGGCGGGACGATAGGGTCACTGAAGCTTTCTTT
TRBV6-1	TRBJ2-1	.	.	CASSEWAVSYNEQFF	TGTGCCAGCAGTGAATGGGCTGTCTCCTACAATGAGCAGTTCTTC
TRBV7-9	TRBJ2-2	TRBD1	.	CASSTRTGGTVGELFF	TGTGCCAGCAGCACCCGGACAGGGGGAACCGTCGGGGAGCTGTTTTTT
TRBV19	TRBJ2-1	TRBD2	.	CASSISDLAGGWNEQFF	TGTGCCAGTAGCATTTCCGATCTAGCGGGAGGGTGGAATGAGCAGTTCTTC
TRBV4-3	TRBJ2-3	.	.	CASSQEASVSSTDTQYF	TGCGCCAGCAGCCAAGAGGCAAGCGTGTCTAGCACAGATACGCAGTATTTT
TRBV4-2	TRBJ1-2	.	few	CASSQGRGYTF	TGTGCCAGCAGCCAAGGTCGGGGCTACACCTTC
TRBV30	TRBJ1-6	.	.	CAWTRGYNSPLHF	TGTGCCTGGACTCGAGGTTATAATTCACCCCTCCACTTT
TRBV27	TRBJ1-5	.	.	CASSRFTGNVSAGQPQHF	TGTGCCAGCAGCCGGTTTACAGGGAATGTTTCGGCCGGTCAGCCCCAGCATTTT
TRBV4-2	TRBJ2-7	.	.	CASSHPRGSAQGVEQYF	TGTGCCAGCAGCCATCCCCGAGGCAGCGCACAAGGGGTCGAGCAGTACTTC
TRBV14	TRBJ2-1	TRBD1	.	CASSQEGRDRSYNEQFF	TGTGCCAGCAGCCAAGAGGGCCGGGACAGGTCCTACAATGAGCAGTTCTTC
TRBV4-1	TRBJ2-2	.	.	CASSQGLQPTGELFF	TGCGCCAGCAGCCAAGGACTTCAACCAACCGGGGAGCTGTTTTTT
TRBV5-1	TRBJ2-7	TRBD2	.	CASSTLADEQYF	TGCGCCAGCAGCACGCTAGCGGACGAGCAGTACTTC
TRBV9	TRBJ2-7	.	.	CASSVAMGHPGEQYF	TGTGCCAGCAGCGTAGCTATGGGACACCCAGGCGAGCAGTACTTC
TRBV4-1	TRBJ2-2	.	.	CASSQMLADSTGELFF	TGCGCCAGCAGCCAAATGCTAGCGGACAGCACCGGGGAGCTGTTTTTT
TRBV6-5	TRBJ2-2	.	.	CASSYNTQGFGELFF	TGTGCCAGCAGTTACAATACACAGGGTTTCGGGGAGCTGTTTTTT
TRBV11-2	TRBJ2-3	.	.	CASSFVGGLASDTQYF	TGTGCCAGCAGCTTTGTAGGGGGCCTAGCGTCAGATACGCAGTATTTT
TRBV6-5	TRBJ2-2	.	.	CASSYSLAGELFF	TGTGCCAGCAGTTACTCATTAGCCGGGGAGCTGTTTTTT
TRBV11-2	TRBJ2-1	TRBD2	.	CASSSTSGEQFF	TGTGCCAGCAGCTCTACTAGCGGGGAGCAGTTCTTC
TRBV7-9	TRBJ2-7	.	.	CASSFSSSYEQYF	TGTGCCAGCAGCTTTTCTAGCTCCTACGAGCAGTACTTC
TRBV15	TRBJ2-3	TRBD2	.	CATFLAGTTDTQYF	TGTGCCACCTTTCTAGCGGGGACCACAGATACGCAGTATTTT
TRBV29-1	TRBJ2-1	.	.	CSVKFLAPARDEQFF	TGCAGCGTTAAGTTCCTAGCGCCCGCGCGAGATGAGCAGTTCTTC
TRBV9	TRBJ1-5	.	.	CASSVGSNGQPQHF	TGTGCCAGCAGCGTAGGTTCTAACGGTCAGCCCCAGCATTTT
TRBV5-1	TRBJ2-7	TRBD1	.	CASSWRTGENEQYF	TGCGCCAGCAGCTGGAGGACAGGGGAGAACGAGCAGTACTTC
TRBV30	TRBJ1-6	.	.	CAWSVSPGINSPLHF	TGTGCCTGGAGTGTTTCCCCAGGGATTAATTCACCCCTCCACTTT
TRBV7-9	TRBJ2-2	.	.	CASSLLTGELFF	TGTGCCAGCAGCTTGTTAACCGGGGAGCTGTTTTTT
TRBV28	TRBJ2-7	.	.	CASSFWREGDEQYF	TGTGCCAGCAGTTTTTGGCGGGAAGGCGACGAGCAGTACTTC
TRBV15	TRBJ2-1	.	.	CATSKPSGDEQFF	TGTGCCACCAGCAAGCCATCCGGAGATGAGCAGTTCTTC
TRBV7-2	TRBJ2-7	TRBD1	.	CASSYRQGTYEQYF	TGTGCCAGCAGCTACAGACAGGGAACCTACGAGCAGTACTTC
TRBV27	TRBJ1-2	.	.	CASSFQGNYGYTF	TGTGCCAGCAGTTTTCAGGGGAACTATGGCTACACCTTC
TRBV5-1	TRBJ2-2	.	few	CASSLVGVTGELFF	TGCGCCAGCAGCTTGGTGGGAGTCACCGGGGAGCTGTTTTTT
TRBV2	TRBJ1-2	.	few	CATKAVEANYGYTF	TGTGCCACGAAGGCGGTGGAAGCTAACTATGGCTACACCTTC
TRBV28	TRBJ2-1	TRBD2	.	CASSPHWRREDWLNNEQFF	TGTGCCAGCAGTCCCCATTGGAGACGGGAGGACTGGCTGAACAATGAGCAGTTCTTC
TRBV28	TRBJ2-4	.	.	CASSQLVLGGEKNIQYF	TGTGCCAGCAGCCAACTCGTGCTGGGCGGGGAGAAAAACATTCAGTACTTC
TRBV10-3	TRBJ1-2	TRBD1	.	CAIRQGAGYTF	TGTGCCATCAGACAGGGGGCGGGCTACACCTTC
TRBV27	TRBJ2-7	TRBD2	.	CASSTLAGGPLDEQYF	TGTGCCAGCAGTACCCTAGCGGGAGGGCCTCTGGACGAGCAGTACTTC
TRBV15	TRBJ2-1	.	.	CATSRAPRPNEQFF	TGTGCCACCAGCAGAGCCCCGCGCCCCAATGAGCAGTTCTTC
TRBV28	TRBJ2-5	.	.	CASSLQEETQYF	TGTGCCAGCAGTTTACAAGAGGAGACCCAGTACTTC
TRBV28	TRBJ1-3	.	once	CASSLGGVANTIYF	TGTGCCAGCAGTCTCGGCGGGGTCGCAAACACCATATATTTT
TRBV6-5	TRBJ2-1	TRBD2	.	CASSPLAGGDNEQFF	TGTGCCAGCAGTCCTCTAGCGGGAGGAGACAATGAGCAGTTCTTC
TRBV5-6	TRBJ1-6	TRBD1	.	CASSLTGTGKNSPLHF	TGTGCCAGCAGCTTGACCGGGACAGGGAAAAATTCACCCCTCCACTTT
TRBV7-9	TRBJ2-5	TRBD2	.	CASSPGGLAGVETQYF	TGTGCCAGCAGTCCTGGCGGACTAGCGGGAGTAGAGACCCAGTACTTC
TRBV5-1	TRBJ2-7	.	.	CASGTGVHEQYF	TGCGCCAGCGGTACGGGAGTACACGAGCAGTACTTC
TRBV11-2	TRBJ2-3	.	once	CASSLVKGTDTQYF	TGTGCCAGCAGCTTAGTAAAGGGGACAGATACGCAGTATTTT